A single count supports the clone carrying this T cell receptor beta chain. Sample time point: cycle 4 day 1 (C4D1), after more than 5 weeks of nivolumab. All the patients suffered relapse after autologous stem cell transplantation, and brentuximab vedotin exposure differed. The data were taken from a study of PD-1 blockade in classical Hodgkin lymphoma. TCRdb's copy holds only in-frame clones and misses some; the assay was immunoSEQ multiplex PCR. The sample lists 75,000 to 100,000 clones, around 93% occurring once. This receptor was obtained from a human donor with classical Hodgkin lymphoma. Sequenced here: peripheral blood mononuclear cells (PBMCs), sampled before the fourth cycle of nivolumab.

The CDR3 nucleotides are TGTGCCAGCTCACCAGCTAGCATATTCACACGGGAGACCCAGTACTTC. Translating it yields CASSPASIFTRETQYF. The chain combines TRBV18 with TRBJ2-5, with D possibly being TRBD2 (5 bases). There are 16 residues in the CDR3. In germline, CDR1 is KGHSH, CDR2 LQKENI. The V gene lost 2 bases and the J gene lost 5 bases, with 18 bases spanning the gap.